Listed below are T cell receptor beta chains from one sample, sequenced in a study of T cell repertoires in cytomegalovirus infection. Each CDR3 protein is one row after TCRdb ran MiXCR on the reads. The sample yields roughly 300,000 distinct CDR3 sequences, roughly 24% seen once. The sample taken for sequencing was PBMCs. Receptors were obtained from a human donor in good health (CMV status not recorded). Some clones in this sample may be carry-over from other donors' samples. Each CDR3 is given with its conserved first and last residue. The D gene is left open where the match is weak. Not all rows give a size; the values are once, few, many and, for expanded clones, a class.

TRBV13	few	TRBJ2-7	.	TGTGCCAGCAGCCCAACGCCAAACTACGAGCAGTACTTC	CASSPTPNYEQYF
TRBV10-3	.	TRBJ1-1	TRBD1	TGTGCCATCAGTGATTGGACAGGCGTCGGTGAAGCTTTCTTT	CAISDWTGVGEAFF
TRBV7-3	.	TRBJ2-2	TRBD2	TGTGCCAGCAGCTCGGGTTCCGGGACTAGCGGCGGGGAGCTGTTTTTT	CASSSGSGTSGGELFF
TRBV11-2	.	TRBJ2-7	TRBD2	TGTGCCAGCAGCCGGGGGAGGCTAGCGGGGGACGGGGCCTACGAGCAGTACTTC	CASSRGRLAGDGAYEQYF
TRBV7-8	many	TRBJ1-2	TRBD1	TGTGCCAGCAGCCCAACATGGACAGGACCCTATAACTATGGCTACACCTTC	CASSPTWTGPYNYGYTF
TRBV29-1	once	TRBJ2-6	.	TGCAGCTTAAGGGTATCTGGGGCCAACGTCCTGACTTTC	CSLRVSGANVLTF
TRBV6-1	few	TRBJ1-1	TRBD1	TGTGCCAGCAGTTGGAACCGGGACAGGGGGCGATACACTGAAGCTTTCTTT	CASSWNRDRGRYTEAFF
TRBV7-2	.	TRBJ2-2	.	TGTGCCAGCAGCTTAGCGGCAGGGTCGAACACCGGGGAGCTGTTTTTT	CASSLAAGSNTGELFF
TRBV10-3	many	TRBJ2-7	TRBD1	TGTGCCATCAGTGGCCGGGACAGGGAAAACGAGCAGTACTTC	CAISGRDRENEQYF
TRBV20-1	.	TRBJ2-6	TRBD1	TGCAGTGCCCACAGGGGCCCCTCTGGGGCCAACGTCCTGACTTTC	CSAHRGPSGANVLTF
TRBV5-6	many	TRBJ2-7	.	TGTGCCAGCAGCTTCCGCTCCAGGGAAGAGCAGTACTTC	CASSFRSREEQYF
TRBV28	few	TRBJ2-7	.	TGTGCCAGCCGGTCGTACTACGAGCAGTACTTC	CASRSYYEQYF
TRBV29-1	.	TRBJ2-3	TRBD2	TGCAGCGTTGTAAGCGGGAGTCTGGATACGCAGTATTTT	CSVVSGSLDTQYF
TRBV27	.	TRBJ2-2	TRBD1	TGTGCCAGCAGTTTGACCCTCCAGGGGGCTAGCACCGGGGAGCTGTTTTTT	CASSLTLQGASTGELFF
TRBV7-2	.	TRBJ2-5	.	TGTGCCAGCAGCGCTACTAGTTTCGGTTCAGAGACCCAGTACTTC	CASSATSFGSETQYF
TRBV7-2	.	TRBJ2-5	.	TGTGCCAGCAGCCCCAGACTCACCGACGGGACCCAGTACTTC	CASSPRLTDGTQYF
TRBV7-2	many	TRBJ2-7	.	TGTGCCAGCAGCTTAGGGGACCTGCTTAATTCACAGCAGTACTTC	CASSLGDLLNSQQYF
TRBV7-2	many	TRBJ1-3	.	TGTGCCAGCAGCTTAGTCTCGGGCAGGGACGCTGGAAACACCATATATTTT	CASSLVSGRDAGNTIYF
TRBV6-1	many	TRBJ2-1	TRBD2	TGTGCCAGCAGTGAAGCGAGGCTAGCGGGCGAAAGCTCCTACAATGAGCAGTTCTTC	CASSEARLAGESSYNEQFF
TRBV7-8	many	TRBJ1-2	.	TGTGCCAGCAGCTTAGGTGACAACGTCTTAGGCTACACCTTC	CASSLGDNVLGYTF
TRBV6-6	.	TRBJ2-7	TRBD1	TGTGCCAGCAGACGATCCGGGACAGGGGGAAATTACGAGCAGTACTTC	CASRRSGTGGNYEQYF